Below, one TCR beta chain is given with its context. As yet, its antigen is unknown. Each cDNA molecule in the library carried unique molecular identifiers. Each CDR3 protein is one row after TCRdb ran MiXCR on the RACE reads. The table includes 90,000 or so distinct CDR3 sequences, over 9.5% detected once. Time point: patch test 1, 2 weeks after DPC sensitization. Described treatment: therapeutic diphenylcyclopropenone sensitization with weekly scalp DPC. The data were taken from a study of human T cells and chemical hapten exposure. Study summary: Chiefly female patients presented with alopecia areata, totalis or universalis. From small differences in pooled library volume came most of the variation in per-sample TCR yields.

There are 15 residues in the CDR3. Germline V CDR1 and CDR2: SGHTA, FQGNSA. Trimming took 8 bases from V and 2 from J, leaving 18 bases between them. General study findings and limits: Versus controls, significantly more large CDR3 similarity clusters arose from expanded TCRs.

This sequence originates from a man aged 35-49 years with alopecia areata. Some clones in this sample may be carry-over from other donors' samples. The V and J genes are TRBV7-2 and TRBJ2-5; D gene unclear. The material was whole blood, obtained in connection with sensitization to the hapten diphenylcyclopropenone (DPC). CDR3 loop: CASFLGSGSQETQYF. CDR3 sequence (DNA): TGTGCCAGCTTCCTAGGCTCGGGCTCACAAGAGACCCAGTACTTC.